The 26 T cell receptor beta chains below come from one sample, sequenced in a study of CD8 T cells in ankylosing spondylitis. TCRdb itself ran the 5' RACE reads through MiXCR, one entry per CDR3 protein. Of some 250,000 distinct CDR3 sequences detected, 20% to 30% appear once; the ten largest clones hold around 0.58%. Sample: blood, either unsorted or a sorted T cell fraction (not recorded which). The receptors were gathered from a male donor with ankylosing spondylitis or in good health (not recorded which).

This chain joins TRBV4-2 and TRBJ1-4, with no clear D. CDR1 is LGHNA, CDR2 YNFKEQ, per germline. The CDR3 consists of 14 residues. V lost 5 bases and J 6 bases, leaving 13 bases between the germline ends. The CDR3 nucleotides read TGTGCCAGCAGCAGGCAGGCCAAGGATGAAAAACTGTTTTTT. Its protein product is CASSRQAKDEKLFF.

The chain carries TRBV20-1 and TRBJ1-5; D unclear. The CDR3 covers 12 residues. Germline V gene sequence: CDR1 DFQATT, CDR2 SNEGSKA (reference sequence). Trimming stripped 5 bases from V and 6 bases from J, with 11 bases between. For the CDR3, the DNA is TGCAGTGCTCTTACGGGTGGTCAGCCCCAGCATTTT. This codes for CSALTGGQPQHF.

This clonotype was seen a handful of times. The V and J genes are TRBV7-6 and TRBJ2-7; either TRBD1 or TRBD2 may fit D (5 bases each). The CDR3 consists of 16 residues. Per germline, CDR1 SGHVS and CDR2 FNYEAQ. V dropped 5 bases and J dropped 4 bases, with 21 bases sitting between them. This chain's CDR3 is CASSLGKGGGSYEQYF. The CDR3 coding sequence is TGTGCCAGCAGCCTTGGGAAGGGTGGGGGATCATACGAGCAGTACTTC.

This clonotype was detected only a few times. The chain recombines TRBV29-1 with TRBJ2-1, with D possibly matching TRBD1 (6 bases). V lost 4 bases and J 0 bases, leaving 13 bases between the germline ends. CDR3 length equals 15 residues. The V gene's germline CDR1 is SQVTM and CDR2 ANQGSEA. The CDR3 DNA follows: TGCAGCGTTGGGACAGCCTTAAGCTCCTACAATGAGCAGTTCTTC. This gives the protein CSVGTALSSYNEQFF.

This clonotype was observed a single time. This chain links TRBV10-3 with TRBJ2-4; D perhaps matches TRBD2 (5 bases). Between the trimmed V and J ends, which lost 3 bases and 7 bases, there was a span of 19 bases. The length of the CDR3 is 16 residues. Germline CDR1 ENHRY, CDR2 SYGVKD. The CDR3 nucleotides read TGTGCCATCAGTGACGCCGATTCGTCGAGGGAGAACATTCAGTACTTC. Translation gives CAISDADSSRENIQYF.

V gene TRBV10-2 combines with J gene TRBJ1-3; D gene ambiguous. With 5 bases removed from V and 8 bases from J, the gap between germline ends came to 7 bases. From germline, CDR1 is WSHSY and CDR2 SAAADI. This CDR3 has 11 amino acids. The DNA of the CDR3 is TGCGCCAGCAGTATCCGGGACACCATATATTTT. Protein product: CASSIRDTIYF.

This rearrangement joins TRBV12-3 or TRBV12-4 to TRBJ2-7, with D perhaps matching TRBD1 (6 bases). V lost 6 bases and J 4 bases, leaving 22 bases between the germline ends. The CDR3 is 16 amino acids. CDR3 nucleotides: TGTGCCAGCAGCTTAACCTGGCCGGGACAAGCTTACGAGCAGTACTTC. Its protein product is CASSLTWPGQAYEQYF.

The table lists this clonotype with many counts. The chain couples TRBV20-1 to TRBJ2-7; D may be TRBD1 (6 bases). Germline assignment: CDR1 DFQATT and CDR2 SNEGSKA (reference sequence). Trimming stripped 3 bases from V and 2 bases from J, with 14 bases between. The CDR3 is made up of 14 amino acids. The CDR3 reads CSARPPDSAYEQYF. CDR3 DNA: TGCAGTGCTAGGCCTCCGGACAGCGCCTACGAGCAGTACTTC.

This clonotype was found a few times. The chain joins TRBV28 to TRBJ1-2; D ambiguous. The CDR3 totals 13 residues. From germline, CDR1 is MDHEN and CDR2 SYDVKM. V lost 7 bases and J 8 bases, leaving 17 bases between the germline ends. CDR3 coding DNA: TGTGCCAGCACCCTGGCGTGGTTCGGGGGCTACACCTTC. It is translated as CASTLAWFGGYTF.

The chain recombines TRBV6-1 with TRBJ2-7; either TRBD1 or TRBD2 may supply D (5 bases each). The ends were cut back, 1 base at V and 3 bases at J, with 10 bases in the middle. CDR1 and CDR2 (germline): MNHNS, SASEGT. The CDR3 runs 14 residues. CDR3 sequence reads: CASSEGAGSYEQYF. The CDR3 coding sequence is TGTGCCAGCAGTGAAGGTGCAGGGAGCTACGAGCAGTACTTC.

This clonotype was seen ten or more times. This chain joins TRBV7-8 and TRBJ2-2; 8 positions agree with TRBD1. Germline V gene lookup returns CDR1 SGHVS and CDR2 FQNEAQ. The junction had 7 bases not matched to a gene; V was cut back by 5 bases and J by 2 bases. This CDR3 is built from 16 residues. CDR3 DNA: TGTGCCAGCAGCGACCGACAGGGGTCAAACACCGGGGAGCTGTTTTTT. Its protein is CASSDRQGSNTGELFF. Full variable domain (outside the CDR3, taken from reference TRBV7-8 and TRBJ2-2): GAGVSQSPRYKVAKRGQDVALRCDPISGHVSLFWYQQALGQGPEFLTYFQNEAQLDKSGLPSDRFFAERPEGSVSTLKIQRTQQEDSAVYLCASSDRQGSNTGELFFGEGSRLTVL.

The chain is built from TRBV28 and TRBJ2-3; 12 nucleotides line up with TRBD1. Germline V gene data show CDR1 as MDHEN and CDR2 as SYDVKM. The trim removed 7 bases at V and 5 bases at J, leaving 10 bases unmatched. The CDR3 has 16 amino acids. The CDR3 is CASIEIGTGGIDTQYF. DNA of the CDR3: TGTGCCAGCATCGAAATCGGGACAGGGGGCATAGATACGCAGTATTTT.

The V gene is TRBV15, the J gene TRBJ2-5; D is uncertain. CDR3 length: 15 amino acids. The germline V gene has CDR1 LNHNV and CDR2 YYDKDF (reference sequence). Trimming removed 0 bases from V and 5 bases from J, with 13 bases in between. CDR3 DNA sequence: TGTGCCACCAGCAGAGATGTTCTCCGTGCGGAGACCCAGTACTTC. Translation gives CATSRDVLRAETQYF.

This clonotype showed up just a few times. V gene TRBV7-6 combines with J gene TRBJ2-1; possibly TRBD1 or TRBD2 for D (6 bases each). The CDR3 length is 17 residues. V dropped 2 bases and J dropped 7 bases, with 21 bases sitting between them. Germline-derived CDR1 and CDR2 are SGHVS and FNYEAQ. The CDR3 reads CASSLLAGWRDTNEQFF. Here the CDR3 DNA reads TGTGCCAGCAGCTTACTCGCAGGGTGGAGGGACACGAATGAGCAGTTCTTC.

The J gene is TRBJ2-7, the V gene TRBV18; no clear D. From germline, CDR1 is KGHSH and CDR2 LQKENI. The CDR3 consists of 13 residues. The V end was cut by 4 bases, the J end by 1 base, with 8 bases between. CDR3 protein: CASSLSESYEQYF. CDR3 DNA sequence: TGTGCCAGCTCACTATCGGAGTCCTACGAGCAGTACTTC.

In this sample, this clonotype turned up many times. The chain links TRBV28 to TRBJ2-5; 8 bases agree with TRBD1. This CDR3 has 14 amino acids. Per the germline V gene, CDR1 is MDHEN and CDR2 is SYDVKM. With 6 bases clipped from V and 5 bases from J, the junction kept 8 bases outside the gene matches. CDR3 residues: CASSSGQGRETQYF. In DNA, the CDR3 is TGTGCCAGCAGCTCAGGACAGGGAAGGGAGACCCAGTACTTC.

The chain uses TRBV29-1 and TRBJ2-3; tentative D call: TRBD1 (6 bases). Germline values: CDR1 SQVTM, CDR2 ANQGSEA. Trimming left V 1 base short and J 6 bases short, with 17 bases between. The CDR3 runs to 15 residues. CDR3 protein: CSVEAGHLTGDTQYF. Here the CDR3 DNA reads TGCAGCGTTGAAGCGGGACACCTCACGGGGGATACGCAGTATTTT.

This clonotype was detected a few times. This chain connects TRBV6-1 to TRBJ2-5; perhaps TRBD2 as D (5 bases). CDR3 size: 13 residues. V gave up 7 bases and J gave up 7 bases, with 16 bases separating them. CDR1 and CDR2 from the germline V gene are MNHNS and SASEGT. The CDR3 region is CASTPSGMGTQYF. The DNA for the CDR3 is TGTGCCAGCACCCCATCGGGGATGGGGACCCAGTACTTC.

The sample holds many counts of this clonotype. The chain is built from TRBV2 and TRBJ2-1; D possibly corresponds to TRBD2 (6 bases). Germline CDR1 SNHLY, CDR2 FYNNEI. This CDR3 is built from 16 residues. V was shortened by 4 bases and J by 7 bases, with 20 bases between the two germline ends. CDR3: CASSVGQGGGGNEQFF. CDR3 DNA: TGTGCCAGCAGTGTGGGGCAGGGAGGAGGAGGAAATGAGCAGTTCTTC.

This rearrangement joins TRBV12-3 or TRBV12-4 to TRBJ2-5; the D call may be TRBD1 or TRBD2 (6 bases each). Trimming took off 6 bases at V and 4 bases at J, with 21 bases between the two ends. CDR3 length: 16 residues. In DNA form, the CDR3 reads TGTGCCAGCAGCCCGGGGGACACAGGGTTAGGAGAGACCCAGTACTTC. It yields the protein CASSPGDTGLGETQYF.

This clonotype was counted many times. This rearrangement joins TRBV12-3 or TRBV12-4 to TRBJ2-7; D is unclear. The V and J ends lost 3 bases and 4 bases respectively, with 7 bases between them. The CDR3 has 12 amino acids. As DNA, the CDR3 is TGTGCCAGCAGTTTTCGGTGGTACGAGCAGTACTTC. Translation: CASSFRWYEQYF.

The sample holds one count of this clonotype. The chain is built from TRBV7-3 and TRBJ2-3; the match to TRBD2 covers 10 bases. Unmatched junction bases numbered 14, after V lost 5 bases and J lost 3 bases. Germline V gene lookup returns CDR1 SGHTA and CDR2 FQGTGA. This CDR3 region has 18 residues. CDR3 residues: CASSRLPPASGGTDTQYF. The CDR3 DNA is TGTGCCAGCAGCCGACTACCCCCCGCTAGCGGGGGTACAGATACGCAGTATTTT.

This clonotype came up a few times. The rearrangement joins TRBV20-1 to TRBJ2-7; D may be TRBD2 (6 bases). The V gene lost 1 base and the J gene lost 3 bases, with 13 bases spanning the gap. The CDR3 spans 14 residues. Looked up from germline, CDR1 is DFQATT and CDR2 is SNEGSKA (reference sequence). CDR3 protein: CSARGLGKGYEQYF. DNA for the CDR3: TGCAGTGCTAGAGGACTAGGAAAGGGCTACGAGCAGTACTTC.

At least ten counts were recorded for this clonotype. This chain links TRBV28 with TRBJ2-4, with D perhaps TRBD1 or TRBD2 (5 bases each). The CDR3 is made up of 15 amino acids. The ends were cut back, 3 bases at V and 7 bases at J, with 16 bases in the middle. Germline-derived CDR1 and CDR2 are MDHEN and SYDVKM. The CDR3: CASSFGMLGENIQYF. CDR3 DNA sequence: TGTGCCAGCAGTTTTGGTATGCTAGGGGAGAACATTCAGTACTTC.

This clonotype was counted a few times. The V and J genes are TRBV12-3 or TRBV12-4 and TRBJ2-1; D may correspond to TRBD1 or TRBD2 (5 bases each). The CDR3 runs to 15 residues. The V and J ends lost 5 bases and 4 bases respectively, with 15 bases between them. Written as DNA, the CDR3 is TGTGCCAGCAGTCCCGGGACCGCGCAATACAATGAGCAGTTCTTC. Translation gives CASSPGTAQYNEQFF.

The chain couples TRBV12-3 or TRBV12-4 to TRBJ1-6, with a possible D match to TRBD1 (6 bases). Trimming took off 4 bases at V and 9 bases at J, with 13 bases between the two ends. The length of the CDR3 is 14 residues. CDR3 sequence: CASSSNRAASPLHF. CDR3 sequence (DNA): TGTGCCAGCAGTTCCAACAGGGCGGCTTCACCCCTCCACTTT.